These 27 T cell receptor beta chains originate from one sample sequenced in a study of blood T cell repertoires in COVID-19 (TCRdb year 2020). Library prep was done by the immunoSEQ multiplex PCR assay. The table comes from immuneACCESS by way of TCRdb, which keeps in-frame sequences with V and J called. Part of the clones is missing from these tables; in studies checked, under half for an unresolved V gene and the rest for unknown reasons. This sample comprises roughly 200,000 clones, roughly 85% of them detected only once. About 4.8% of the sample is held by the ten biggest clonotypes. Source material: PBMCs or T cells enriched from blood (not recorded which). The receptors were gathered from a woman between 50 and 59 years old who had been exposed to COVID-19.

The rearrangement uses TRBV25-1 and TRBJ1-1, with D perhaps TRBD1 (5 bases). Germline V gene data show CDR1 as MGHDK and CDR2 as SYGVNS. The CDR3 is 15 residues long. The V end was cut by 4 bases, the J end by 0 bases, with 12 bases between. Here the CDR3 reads CASSGPGFLNTEAFF. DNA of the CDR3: TGTGCCAGCAGTGGCCCAGGGTTTTTGAACACTGAAGCTTTCTTT.

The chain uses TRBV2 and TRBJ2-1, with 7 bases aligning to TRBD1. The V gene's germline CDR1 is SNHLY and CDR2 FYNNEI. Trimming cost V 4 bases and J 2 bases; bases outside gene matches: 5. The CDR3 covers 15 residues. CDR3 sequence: CASSGNRGTYNEQFF. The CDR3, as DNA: TGTGCCAGCAGTGGAAACAGGGGAACCTACAATGAGCAGTTCTTC.

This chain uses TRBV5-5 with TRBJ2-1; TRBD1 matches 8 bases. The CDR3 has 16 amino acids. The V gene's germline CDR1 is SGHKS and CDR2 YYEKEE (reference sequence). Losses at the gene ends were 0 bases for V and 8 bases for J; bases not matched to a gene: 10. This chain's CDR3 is CASSLVAGGRQDEQFF. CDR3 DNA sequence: TGTGCCAGCAGCTTGGTGGCAGGGGGCAGACAGGATGAGCAGTTCTTC.

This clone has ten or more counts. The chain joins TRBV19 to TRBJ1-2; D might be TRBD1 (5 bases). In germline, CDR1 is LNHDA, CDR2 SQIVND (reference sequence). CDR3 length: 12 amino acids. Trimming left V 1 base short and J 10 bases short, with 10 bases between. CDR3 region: CASSIGRGVYTF. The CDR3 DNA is TGTGCCAGTAGTATAGGGAGGGGCGTCTACACCTTC.

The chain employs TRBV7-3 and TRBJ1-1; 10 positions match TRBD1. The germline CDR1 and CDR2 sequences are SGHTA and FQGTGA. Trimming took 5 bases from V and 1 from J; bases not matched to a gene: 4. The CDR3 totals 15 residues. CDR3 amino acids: CASSPGDRGNTEAFF. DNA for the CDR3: TGTGCCAGCAGCCCCGGGGACAGGGGGAACACTGAAGCTTTCTTT. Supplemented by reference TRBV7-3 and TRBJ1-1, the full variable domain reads GAGVSQTPSNKVTEKGKYVELRCDPISGHTALYWYRQSLGQGPEFLIYFQGTGAADDSGLPNDRFFAVRPEGSVSTLKIQRTERGDSAVYLCASSPGDRGNTEAFFGQGTRLTVV.

Here the CDR3 DNA reads TGTGCCAGCAGGGACGGACTCTCTGGGGGGGCCCAGTACTTC. This codes for CASRDGLSGGAQYF. The V gene is TRBV3-1 (or the pseudogene TRBV3-2), the J gene TRBJ2-5, with 7 bases identical to TRBD2. CDR1 and CDR2 from the germline V gene are LGHDT and YNNKEL (reference sequence). Trimming took 6 bases from V and 9 from J; bases not matched to a gene: 13. The CDR3 covers 14 residues.

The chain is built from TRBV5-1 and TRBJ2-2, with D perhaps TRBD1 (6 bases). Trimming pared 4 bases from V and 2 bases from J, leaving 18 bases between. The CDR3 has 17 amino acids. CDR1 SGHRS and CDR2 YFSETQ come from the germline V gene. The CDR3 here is CASSVPAGTINTGELFF. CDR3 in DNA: TGCGCCAGCAGCGTACCGGCCGGGACAATAAACACCGGGGAGCTGTTTTTT.

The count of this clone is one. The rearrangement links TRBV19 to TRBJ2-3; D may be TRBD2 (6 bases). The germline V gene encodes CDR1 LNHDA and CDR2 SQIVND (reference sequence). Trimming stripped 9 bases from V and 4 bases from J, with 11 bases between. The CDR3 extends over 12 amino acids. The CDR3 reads CASAGGADTQYF. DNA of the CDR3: TGTGCCAGCGCCGGGGGAGCAGATACGCAGTATTTT.

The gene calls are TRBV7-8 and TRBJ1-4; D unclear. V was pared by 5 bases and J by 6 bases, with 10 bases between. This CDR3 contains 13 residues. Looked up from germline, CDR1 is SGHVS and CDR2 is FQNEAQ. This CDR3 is CASSPLVDEKLFF. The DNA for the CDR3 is TGTGCCAGCAGCCCTCTAGTGGATGAAAAACTGTTTTTT.

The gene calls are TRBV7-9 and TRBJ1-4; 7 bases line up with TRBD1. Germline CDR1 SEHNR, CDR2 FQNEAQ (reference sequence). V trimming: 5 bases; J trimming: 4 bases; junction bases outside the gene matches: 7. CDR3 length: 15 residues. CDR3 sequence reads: CASSPGDSHNEKLFF. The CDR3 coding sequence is TGTGCCAGCAGCCCAGGGGACAGCCATAATGAAAAACTGTTTTTT.

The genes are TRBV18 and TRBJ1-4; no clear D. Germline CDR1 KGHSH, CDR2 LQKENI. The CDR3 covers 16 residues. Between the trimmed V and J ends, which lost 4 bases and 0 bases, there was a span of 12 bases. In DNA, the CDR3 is TGTGCCAGCTCACGTATGAGCCGTTCAACTAATGAAAAACTGTTTTTT. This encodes CASSRMSRSTNEKLFF.

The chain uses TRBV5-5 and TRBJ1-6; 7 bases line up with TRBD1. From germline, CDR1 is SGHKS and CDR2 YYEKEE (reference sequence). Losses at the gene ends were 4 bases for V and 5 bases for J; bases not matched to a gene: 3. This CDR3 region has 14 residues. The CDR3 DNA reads TGTGCCAGCAGCCCAGGACAGGATAATTCACCCCTCCACTTT. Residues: CASSPGQDNSPLHF.

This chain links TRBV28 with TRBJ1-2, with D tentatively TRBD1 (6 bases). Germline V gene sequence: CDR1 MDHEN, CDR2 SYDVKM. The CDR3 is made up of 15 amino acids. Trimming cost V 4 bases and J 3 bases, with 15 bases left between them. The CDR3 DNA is TGTGCCAGCAGTTCAGGCAGGGGTCCCTACTATGGCTACACCTTC. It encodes CASSSGRGPYYGYTF.

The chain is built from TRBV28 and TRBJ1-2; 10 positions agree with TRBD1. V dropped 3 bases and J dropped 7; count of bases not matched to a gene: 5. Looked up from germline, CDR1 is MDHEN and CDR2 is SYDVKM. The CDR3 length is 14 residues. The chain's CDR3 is CASSFSRDRGGYTF. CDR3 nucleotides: TGTGCCAGCAGTTTCTCCCGGGACAGGGGTGGCTACACCTTC.

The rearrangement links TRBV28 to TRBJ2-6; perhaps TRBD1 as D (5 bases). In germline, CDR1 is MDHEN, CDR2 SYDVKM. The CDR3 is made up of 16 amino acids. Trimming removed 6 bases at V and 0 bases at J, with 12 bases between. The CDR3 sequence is CASSGQGNSGANVLTF. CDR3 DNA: TGTGCCAGCAGCGGCCAGGGTAACTCTGGGGCCAACGTCCTGACTTTC.

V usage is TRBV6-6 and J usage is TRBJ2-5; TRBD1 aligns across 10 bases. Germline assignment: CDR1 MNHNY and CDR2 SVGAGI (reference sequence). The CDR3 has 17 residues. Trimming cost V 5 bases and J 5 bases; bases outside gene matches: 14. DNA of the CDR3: TGTGCCAGCAGTCCCCCCCCCGGGACAGGGGCGGAGGAGACCCAGTACTTC. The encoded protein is CASSPPPGTGAEETQYF.

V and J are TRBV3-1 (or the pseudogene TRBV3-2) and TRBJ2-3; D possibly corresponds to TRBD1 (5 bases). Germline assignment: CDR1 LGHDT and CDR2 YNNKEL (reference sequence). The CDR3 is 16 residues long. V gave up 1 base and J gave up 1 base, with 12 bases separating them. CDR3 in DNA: TGTGCCAGCAGCCAAGTTGGGGCTTTTCGCACAGATACGCAGTATTTT. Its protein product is CASSQVGAFRTDTQYF.

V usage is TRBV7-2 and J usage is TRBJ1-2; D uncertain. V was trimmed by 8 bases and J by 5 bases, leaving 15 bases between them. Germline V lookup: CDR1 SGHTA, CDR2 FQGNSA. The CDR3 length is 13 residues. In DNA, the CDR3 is TGTGCCAGCGGGCCTCAGATTGGGTATGGCTACACCTTC. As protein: CASGPQIGYGYTF. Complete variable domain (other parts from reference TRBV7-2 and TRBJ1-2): GAGVSQSPSNKVTEKGKDVELRCDPISGHTALYWYRQSLGQGLEFLIYFQGNSAPDKSGLPSDRFSAERTGGSVSTLTIQRTQQEDSAVYLCASGPQIGYGYTFGSGTRLTVV.

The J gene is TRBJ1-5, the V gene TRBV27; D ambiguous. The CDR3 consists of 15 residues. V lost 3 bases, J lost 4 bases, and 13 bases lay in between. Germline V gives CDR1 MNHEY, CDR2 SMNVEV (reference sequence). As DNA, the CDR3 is TGTGCCAGCAGTTTGGAGGGTCGCATAAATCAGCCCCAGCATTTT. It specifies CASSLEGRINQPQHF.

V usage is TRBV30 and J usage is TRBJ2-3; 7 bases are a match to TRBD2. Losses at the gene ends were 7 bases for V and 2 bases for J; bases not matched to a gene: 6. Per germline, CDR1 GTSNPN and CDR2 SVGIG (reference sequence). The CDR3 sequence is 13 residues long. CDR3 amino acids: CAFHSGLTDTQYF. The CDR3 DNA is TGTGCCTTCCATAGCGGGCTCACAGATACGCAGTATTTT.

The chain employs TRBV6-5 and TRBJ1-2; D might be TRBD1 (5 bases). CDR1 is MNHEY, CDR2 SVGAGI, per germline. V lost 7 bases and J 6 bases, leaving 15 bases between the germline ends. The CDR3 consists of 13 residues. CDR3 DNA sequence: TGTGCCAGCAAACGAATCCAGGGCCATGGCTACACCTTC. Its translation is CASKRIQGHGYTF.

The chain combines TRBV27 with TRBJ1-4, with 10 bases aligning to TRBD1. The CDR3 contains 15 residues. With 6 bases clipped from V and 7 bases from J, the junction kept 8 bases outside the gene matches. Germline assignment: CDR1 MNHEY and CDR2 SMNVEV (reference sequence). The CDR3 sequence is CASRMTDRGREKLFF. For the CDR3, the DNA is TGTGCCAGCAGAATGACTGACAGGGGGCGTGAAAAACTGTTTTTT.

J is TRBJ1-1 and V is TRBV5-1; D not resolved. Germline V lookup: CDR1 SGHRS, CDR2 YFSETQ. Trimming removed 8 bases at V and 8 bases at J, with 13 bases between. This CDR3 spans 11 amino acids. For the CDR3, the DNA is TGCGCCAGTACTTACGGAGCCGAAGCTTTCTTT. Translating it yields CASTYGAEAFF.

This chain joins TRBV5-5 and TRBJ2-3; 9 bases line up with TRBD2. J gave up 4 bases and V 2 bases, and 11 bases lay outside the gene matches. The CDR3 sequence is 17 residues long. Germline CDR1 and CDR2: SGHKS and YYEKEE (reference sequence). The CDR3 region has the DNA TGTGCCAGCAGCTTAGGTGGCGGGGGGGCCCTCTCAGATACGCAGTATTTT. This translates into CASSLGGGGALSDTQYF. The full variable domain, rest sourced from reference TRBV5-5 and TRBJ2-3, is DAGVTQSPTHLIKTRGQQVTLRCSPISGHKSVSWYQQVLGQGPQFIFQYYEKEERGRGNFPDRFSARQFPNYSSELNVNALLLGDSALYLCASSLGGGGALSDTQYFGPGTRLTVL.

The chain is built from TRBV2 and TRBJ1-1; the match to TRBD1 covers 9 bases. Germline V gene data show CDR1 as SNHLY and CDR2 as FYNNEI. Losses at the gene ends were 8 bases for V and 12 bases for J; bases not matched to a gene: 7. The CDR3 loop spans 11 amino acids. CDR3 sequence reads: CASYRDRVTFF. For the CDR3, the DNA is TGTGCCAGCTACCGGGACAGGGTGACTTTCTTT. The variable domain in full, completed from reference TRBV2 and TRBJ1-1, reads EPEVTQTPSHQVTQMGQEVILRCVPISNHLYFYWYRQILGQKVEFLVSFYNNEISEKSEIFDDQFSVERPDGSNFTLKIRSTKLEDSAMYFCASYRDRVTFFGQGTRLTVV.

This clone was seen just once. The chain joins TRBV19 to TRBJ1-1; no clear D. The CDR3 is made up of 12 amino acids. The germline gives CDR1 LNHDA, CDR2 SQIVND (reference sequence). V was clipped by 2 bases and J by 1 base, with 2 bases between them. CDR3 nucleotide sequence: TGTGCCAGTAGTATACAGAACACTGAAGCTTTCTTT. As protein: CASSIQNTEAFF.

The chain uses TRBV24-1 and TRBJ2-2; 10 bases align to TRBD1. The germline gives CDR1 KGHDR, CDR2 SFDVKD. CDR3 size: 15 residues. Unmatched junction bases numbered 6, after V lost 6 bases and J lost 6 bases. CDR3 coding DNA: TGTGCCACCAGTCAGAGGACAGGGGGTCCCGGGGAGCTGTTTTTT. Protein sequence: CATSQRTGGPGELFF.